This passage covers 13 T cell receptor beta chains from one sample sequenced in a study of regulatory T cells in long-lasting Graves disease. Described time point: newly diagnosed GD, antithyroid drugs for less than 3 months. Isolated PBMC RNA provided the starting material for the TCR library. Researchers made TCR beta libraries by using iRepertoire HTBI primers and running Arm-PCR on CDR3 regions. TCRdb reanalysed the multiplex PCR reads using MiXCR and keeps one entry per CDR3 protein. The data contain 520,000 or so distinct CDR3 sequences, around 12% of them singletons. The sample also formed part of further work on T cells in Graves' hyperthyroidism and ophthalmopathy.

Specimen: peripheral blood mononuclear cells (PBMCs), collected at new diagnosis, from a patient treated with antithyroid drugs. These receptors came from a woman aged 25 to 39 with Graves disease.

The chain uses TRBV7-9 and TRBJ2-2, with 12 bases matching TRBD2. The CDR3 runs 16 residues. CDR1 is SEHNR and CDR2 is FQNEAQ in the germline V gene (reference sequence). The trim removed 5 bases at V and 7 bases at J, leaving 8 bases unmatched. CDR3 bases: TGTGCCAGCAGCACCCGACTAGCGGGAGTTGGCGGGGAGCTGTTTTTT. Translating it yields CASSTRLAGVGGELFF.

Ten or more counts support this clonotype. The chain combines TRBV7-9 with TRBJ2-3; the D is unclear. V lost 5 bases, J lost 0 bases, and 6 bases lay in between. CDR1 is SEHNR, CDR2 FQNEAQ, per germline (reference sequence). CDR3 length: 13 amino acids. The CDR3 DNA is TGTGCCAGCAGCCTCATTAGCACAGATACGCAGTATTTT. Amino acid sequence: CASSLISTDTQYF.

V is TRBV7-9 and J is TRBJ1-1; 9 bases line up with TRBD1. The CDR3 is 14 amino acids. V dropped 5 bases and J dropped 11; count of bases not matched to a gene: 12. Germline-derived CDR1 and CDR2 are SEHNR and FQNEAQ (reference sequence). The CDR3 region is CASSLQGASFGAFF. Here the CDR3 DNA reads TGTGCCAGCAGCCTACAGGGGGCTAGTTTTGGCGCTTTCTTT.

This clonotype was recorded at least ten times. The chain recombines TRBV6-1 with TRBJ2-7; D may be TRBD1 (6 bases). Germline CDR1 reads MNHNS; CDR2 reads SASEGT. V gave up 4 bases and J gave up 6 bases, with 10 bases separating them. The CDR3 runs to 12 residues. DNA of the CDR3: TGTGCCAGCAGTGTAGGACAGCGCGAGCAGTACTTC. As protein: CASSVGQREQYF.

This clonotype appeared a few times. In DNA form, the CDR3 reads TGTGCCACCAGCCATCCTAGCGGGAGGGCCAATGAGCAGTTCTTC. Its protein product is CATSHPSGRANEQFF. This chain connects TRBV15 to TRBJ2-1; 12 bases match TRBD2. With V trimmed by 5 bases and J by 6 bases, 5 bases remained unmatched. In germline, CDR1 is LNHNV, CDR2 YYDKDF (reference sequence). This CDR3 is built from 15 residues.

There are a few counts of this clonotype. The CDR3 DNA sequence: TGTGCCAGCAGTTGGGACACTCTCGGGTATACGCAGTATTTT. Translating gives CASSWDTLGYTQYF. The chain couples TRBV27 to TRBJ2-3; maybe TRBD1 (6 bases). V lost 4 bases, J lost 7 bases, and 15 bases lay in between. Germline CDR1 reads MNHEY; CDR2 reads SMNVEV (reference sequence). The CDR3 contains 14 residues.

This clonotype was recorded a few times. At one boundary the junction diverges from the germline segment, which might be a read error. The chain has TRBV7-6 and TRBJ2-7; TRBD2 agrees at 7 bases. The CDR3 has 16 residues. CDR1 and CDR2 (germline): SGHVS, FNYEAQ. The CDR3 protein is CASNLELGGGFDEQYF. CDR3 nucleotides: TGTGCCAGCAACTTAGAACTCGGCGGGGGTTTTGACGAGCAGTACTTC.

The DNA of the CDR3 is TGTGCCAGCAGCTTATGGGGGGGACAGACCCAGTACTTC. Its translation is CASSLWGGQTQYF. The chain is built from TRBV11-2 and TRBJ2-3; 7 bases map to TRBD2. The end of the DNA aligns better with TRBJ2-5, so the J call may be wrong. Germline CDR1 is SGHAT and CDR2 is FQNNGV. The CDR3 has 13 residues.

The chain is built from TRBV19 and TRBJ1-5, with a possible D match to TRBD1 (5 bases). Germline CDR1 reads LNHDA; CDR2 reads SQIVND (reference sequence). The CDR3 has 14 residues. V lost 6 bases to trimming and J lost 5 bases, with 14 bases between them. CDR3 sequence (DNA): TGTGCCAGTAGAGTGACGCAGGGTTATCAGCCCCAGCATTTT. Translating it yields CASRVTQGYQPQHF.

This clonotype was counted a few times. CDR3 in amino acids: CASSLRGGAGTEAFF. The CDR3 coding sequence is TGTGCCAGCAGCTTACGAGGGGGCGCAGGTACTGAAGCTTTCTTT. The chain employs TRBV7-9 and TRBJ1-1; 7 nucleotides line up with TRBD1. The CDR3 length is 15 residues. The germline gives CDR1 SEHNR, CDR2 FQNEAQ (reference sequence). V lost 2 bases to trimming and J lost 5 bases; unmatched junction nucleotides: 8.

In its sample, this clonotype was seen many times. The chain uses TRBV20-1 and TRBJ1-6; D possibly corresponds to TRBD1 (5 bases). This CDR3 comprises 16 residues. Germline V gene data show CDR1 as DFQATT and CDR2 as SNEGSKA (reference sequence). The V end was cut by 4 bases, the J end by 7 bases, with 20 bases between. DNA for the CDR3: TGCAGTGCTAAAATTTTCGGAGGGGTTGTGAATTCACCCCTCCACTTT. Its translation: CSAKIFGGVVNSPLHF.

A word on this clonotype: Relative to the germline gene, one junction end is altered; a read error may explain this. The chain carries TRBV10-3 and TRBJ2-3; the D is unclear. Germline CDR1 is ENHRY and CDR2 is SYGVKD. The CDR3 is made up of 14 amino acids. The CDR3, as DNA: TGTGCCATCAGAGAGCCGGGCCAGGCAGATACGCGGTATTTT. Translated: CAIREPGQADTRYF.

The J gene is TRBJ2-1, the V gene TRBV4-1; the match to TRBD1 covers 8 bases. This CDR3 is built from 16 residues. Unmatched junction bases numbered 10, after V lost 4 bases and J lost 5 bases. Germline CDR1 reads MGHRA; CDR2 reads YSYEKL. The CDR3 sequence: CASSRTVGQVDNEQFF. Here the CDR3 DNA reads TGCGCCAGCAGCCGAACCGTGGGACAGGTGGACAATGAGCAGTTCTTC.